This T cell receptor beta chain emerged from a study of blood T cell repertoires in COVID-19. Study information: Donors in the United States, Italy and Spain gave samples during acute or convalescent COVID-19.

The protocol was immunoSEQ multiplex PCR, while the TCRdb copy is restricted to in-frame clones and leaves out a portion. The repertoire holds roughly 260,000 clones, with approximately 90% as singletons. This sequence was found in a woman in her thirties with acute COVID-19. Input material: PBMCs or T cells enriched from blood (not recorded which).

DNA of the CDR3: TGTGCCATCACTGTGGCGGGACTGGCCTACGAGCAGTACTTC. Protein sequence: CAITVAGLAYEQYF. The rearrangement uses TRBV10-3 and TRBJ2-7, with D maybe TRBD2 (6 bases). The CDR3 totals 14 residues. The germline CDR1 and CDR2 sequences are ENHRY and SYGVKD. The V end lost 7 bases, the J end lost 2 bases, and 15 bases lay between the germline ends.